Listed below are T cell receptor beta chains from one sample, sequenced in a study of blood T cell repertoires in COVID-19. Clones were read by immunoSEQ multiplex PCR, and TCRdb kept only the in-frame ones, dropping some. The sample lists approximately 280,000 clones, about four fifths occurring once. The sample taken for sequencing was peripheral blood. All receptors come from a human donor with COVID-19, enrolled during active disease. The donor label of this sample is uncertain. CDR3s include the opening cysteine and the closing phenylalanine or tryptophan. A D gene is named only where the DNA matches it firmly. Clone size, where shown, is once, few, many, or a class for clones that have expanded.

TRBD1 NA TRBJ1-6 TRBV5-1 17 TGCGCCAGCAGCTTCTCCGGGACAGGGGCCGGTTACTCACCCCTCCACTTT CASSFSGTGAGYSPLHF
NA NA TRBJ1-5 TRBV19 17 TGTGCCACCGTATCAGTAGGAGGTGTATCGGGCAATCAGCCCCAGCATTTT CATVSVGGVSGNQPQHF
NA NA TRBJ2-7 TRBV29-1 11 TGCAGCGTTCATTCCGGGGTCGAGCAGTACTTC CSVHSGVEQYF
NA NA TRBJ2-3 TRBV5-8 13 TGTGCCAGCAGCTTGGCAGGGACAGATACGCAGTATTTT CASSLAGTDTQYF
NA NA TRBJ2-7 TRBV7-9 12 TGTGCCAGCAGCCTGACTAGCTACGAGCAGTACTTC CASSLTSYEQYF
NA few TRBJ2-5 TRBV5-1 15 TGCGCCAGCAGCGTATTTTCAGGGCCCCCAGAGACCCAGTACTTC CASSVFSGPPETQYF
NA NA TRBJ2-5 TRBV4-3 15 TGCGCCAGCAGCCAAGATGCCTCCGGGTGGGAGACCCAGTACTTC CASSQDASGWETQYF
TRBD2 NA TRBJ2-3 TRBV12-3/TRBV12-4 13 TGTGCCAGCGGGACTAGCGGCACAGATACGCAGTATTTT CASGTSGTDTQYF
NA NA TRBJ1-4 TRBV5-1 15 TGCGCCAGCAGCTTGGGCGTTGCAACTAATGAAAAACTGTTTTTT CASSLGVATNEKLFF
TRBD2 NA TRBJ2-2 TRBV19 16 TGTGCCAGTAGTACGGGACTAGCGGGAGTGCCCGGGGAGCTGTTTTTT CASSTGLAGVPGELFF
NA NA TRBJ2-1 TRBV6-1 13 TGTGCCAGCAGTGAGGGCAGGGACAATGAGCAGTTCTTC CASSEGRDNEQFF
TRBD1 NA TRBJ2-7 TRBV7-9 16 TGTGCCAGCAGCCCGATCGTAACAGGGGATACCTACGAGCAGTACTTC CASSPIVTGDTYEQYF
NA NA TRBJ2-4 TRBV19 14 TGTGCCAGTAGTATGGGGGCGGCCAAAAACATTCAGTACTTC CASSMGAAKNIQYF
NA NA TRBJ1-1 TRBV29-1 12 TGCAGCGTTGACGCGCCGCGATTTGAAGCTTTCTTT CSVDAPRFEAFF
TRBD1 NA TRBJ2-7 TRBV15 15 TGTGCCACCAGCAGAGAAACAGGGGCAGACTACGAGCAGTACTTC CATSRETGADYEQYF
TRBD2 NA TRBJ2-1 TRBV28 17 TGTGCCAGCAGTTTGTACTCTAGCGGGAGGAACCGCAATGAGCAGTTCTTC CASSLYSSGRNRNEQFF
TRBD1 NA TRBJ1-1 TRBV19 19 TGTGCCAGTAGTCCCCGGGACAGGGGGCGCAGACACCGGAACACTGAAGCTTTCTTT CASSPRDRGRRHRNTEAFF
TRBD2 NA TRBJ2-3 TRBV3-1/TRBV3-2 16 TGTGCCAGCAGCCGAAGACTAGCGGGAGGCACAGATACGCAGTATTTT CASSRRLAGGTDTQYF
NA NA TRBJ2-4 TRBV4-2 15 TGTGCCAGCAGCCAAGAAGTAGATCGGAAAGCGGTTCAGTACTTC CASSQEVDRKAVQYF
TRBD1 NA TRBJ1-6 TRBV28 13 TGTGCTGCGCATAGGACAGGGGGATCACCCCTCCACTTT CAAHRTGGSPLHF
NA few TRBJ1-1 TRBV3-1/TRBV3-2 13 TGTGCCAGCATCCCCCCCTGGGGAGCTGAAGCTTTCTTT CASIPPWGAEAFF
TRBD1 NA TRBJ1-1 TRBV3-1/TRBV3-2 16 TGTGCCAGCAGACAACTCGGAACAGGGGGGGACACTGAAGCTTTCTTT CASRQLGTGGDTEAFF
TRBD1 NA TRBJ1-5 TRBV27 14 TGTGCCAGCAGTTTTGGAGGGGGCGACCAGCCCCAGCATTTT CASSFGGGDQPQHF
TRBD2 NA TRBJ2-1 TRBV6-8 17 TGTGCCAAAAAAAAACCCCTAGCGGGAGTGAAATACAATGAGCAGTTCTTC CAKKKPLAGVKYNEQFF
NA NA TRBJ1-1 TRBV28 12 TGTGCCTCGGGGGGGCGCGACACTGAAGCTTTCTTT CASGGRDTEAFF
TRBD1 NA TRBJ1-1 TRBV6-1 14 TGTGCCAGCAAGAGGGGGCCCCAGAACACTGAAGCTTTCTTT CASKRGPQNTEAFF
NA NA TRBJ1-1 TRBV2 12 TGTGCCGGACGGACGGGGGAAACTGAAGCTTTCTTT CAGRTGETEAFF
NA NA TRBJ2-2 TRBV5-1 16 TGCGCCAGCACCGTGGATGGGGCAGGGGCCACCGGGGAGCTGTTTTTT CASTVDGAGATGELFF
NA NA TRBJ1-1 TRBV7-2 13 TGTGCCAGCAGCTCTAGCCAAGGGAGGGAAGCTTTCTTT CASSSSQGREAFF
NA NA TRBJ1-2 TRBV7-2 16 TGTGCCAGCAGCAGATTTCAGGGAGGAGAGGGCTATGGCTACACCTTC CASSRFQGGEGYGYTF
TRBD2 NA TRBJ2-2 TRBV7-9 13 TGTGCCAGCAGCTTCCTAGCGGGGTGGGAGCTGTTTTTT CASSFLAGWELFF
TRBD2 NA TRBJ2-3 TRBV9 16 TGTGCCAGCAGCGTAGTCGGACTAGCGGGACTTGATACGCAGTATTTT CASSVVGLAGLDTQYF
NA NA TRBJ2-5 TRBV5-5 13 TGTGCCAGCAGCTTGGCCCCGTCGGAGACCCAGTACTTC CASSLAPSETQYF
TRBD1 NA TRBJ2-3 TRBV5-1 14 TGCGCCAGCAGCCGGGACAGGGGGCCGGATACGCAGTATTTT CASSRDRGPDTQYF
TRBD1 once TRBJ1-2 TRBV24-1 13 TGTGCCACCAGTGATGGGACAGACTATGGCTACACCTTC CATSDGTDYGYTF
NA NA TRBJ2-7 TRBV21-1 15 TGTGCCAGCGGCAAAGTGACAGGAGACTCTTACGAGCAGTACTTC CASGKVTGDSYEQYF
TRBD2 NA TRBJ2-1 TRBV9 14 TGTGCCAGCAGTGGCGGGAGGGCCTCCCATGAGCAGTTCTTC CASSGGRASHEQFF
NA NA TRBJ1-2 TRBV6-2/TRBV6-3 15 TGTGCCAGCAGTTACAGTCACAGCTCTAACTATGGCTACACCTTC CASSYSHSSNYGYTF
TRBD1 NA TRBJ1-4 TRBV19 15 TGTGCCAGTAGTCCACAGGGGGCCGGGGATGAAAAACTGTTTTTT CASSPQGAGDEKLFF
NA NA TRBJ1-2 TRBV4-1 13 TGCGCCAGCAGCCAAGATGCGGGGGCTGGCTACACCTTC CASSQDAGAGYTF
TRBD2 NA TRBJ2-7 TRBV6-1 18 TGTGCCAGCAGTGAAAGCTTAATTGTAGCGGGATCGCGGTACGAGCAGTACTTC CASSESLIVAGSRYEQYF
TRBD2 NA TRBJ2-2 TRBV7-2 18 TGTGCCAGCAGCCCCGCTAGCGGGAGGGCCGGGGGCACCGGGGAGCTGTTTTTT CASSPASGRAGGTGELFF
TRBD2 NA TRBJ2-3 TRBV9 16 TGTGCCAGCAGCGCCCCCACTAGCGGGACCTATGGTACGCAGTATTTT CASSAPTSGTYGTQYF
TRBD1 few TRBJ1-4 TRBV2 16 TGTGCCAGCAGAGTGACAGGGAGAGCAGATAATGAAAAACTGTTTTTT CASRVTGRADNEKLFF
NA NA TRBJ1-5 TRBV2 14 TGTGCCAGCAGTGGCAATACGGGCAATCAGCCCCAGCATTTT CASSGNTGNQPQHF
NA NA TRBJ1-2 TRBV5-1 13 TGCGCCAGCAGCTTGTGGAGGGTAAAGGGCTACACCTTC CASSLWRVKGYTF
TRBD1 once TRBJ1-2 TRBV28 16 TGTGCCAGCAGCGCATCGGGACAGACTGGCAACTATGGCTACACCTTC CASSASGQTGNYGYTF
NA NA TRBJ1-5 TRBV29-1 13 TGCAGCGTTGGATGGGGCAGCCATCAGCCCCAGCATTTT CSVGWGSHQPQHF
NA NA TRBJ2-2 TRBV10-1 12 TGCGCCAGCAGGGCCCGGAGCGGGGAGCTGTTTTTT CASRARSGELFF
TRBD2 NA TRBJ2-3 TRBV9 17 TGTGCCAGCAGCGGACGGACTAGCGGGAGATTTACAGATACGCAGTATTTT CASSGRTSGRFTDTQYF
TRBD2 NA TRBJ2-3 TRBV19 12 TGTGCCAGTAGTGCCCCGGGGGGGGCCCAGGATTTT CASSAPGGAQDF
TRBD2 NA TRBJ2-1 TRBV19 17 TGTGCCAGTAGTCCCAGGGTAGCGGGAGGGCCCTACAATGAGCAGTTCTTC CASSPRVAGGPYNEQFF